This paragraph covers one TCR beta chain sequence. This record comes from a study of blood T cell repertoires in COVID-19. Profiled with immunoSEQ multiplex PCR; TCRdb holds only in-frame clones, not every one. The sample carries about 200,000 clones, over 75% recorded once. Trimming removed 2 bases from V and 3 bases from J, with 8 bases in between. CDR1 and CDR2 from the germline V gene are SGHRS and YFSETQ. The CDR3 sequence is 13 residues long. The material sequenced was peripheral blood. The rearrangement links TRBV5-1 to TRBJ1-1, with D perhaps TRBD1 (5 bases). The origin of this receptor is a woman aged 80 or over with acute or convalescent COVID-19. CDR3 sequence reads: CASSLGVDTEAFF. The CDR3 DNA reads as TGCGCCAGCAGCTTAGGGGTGGACACTGAAGCTTTCTTT.